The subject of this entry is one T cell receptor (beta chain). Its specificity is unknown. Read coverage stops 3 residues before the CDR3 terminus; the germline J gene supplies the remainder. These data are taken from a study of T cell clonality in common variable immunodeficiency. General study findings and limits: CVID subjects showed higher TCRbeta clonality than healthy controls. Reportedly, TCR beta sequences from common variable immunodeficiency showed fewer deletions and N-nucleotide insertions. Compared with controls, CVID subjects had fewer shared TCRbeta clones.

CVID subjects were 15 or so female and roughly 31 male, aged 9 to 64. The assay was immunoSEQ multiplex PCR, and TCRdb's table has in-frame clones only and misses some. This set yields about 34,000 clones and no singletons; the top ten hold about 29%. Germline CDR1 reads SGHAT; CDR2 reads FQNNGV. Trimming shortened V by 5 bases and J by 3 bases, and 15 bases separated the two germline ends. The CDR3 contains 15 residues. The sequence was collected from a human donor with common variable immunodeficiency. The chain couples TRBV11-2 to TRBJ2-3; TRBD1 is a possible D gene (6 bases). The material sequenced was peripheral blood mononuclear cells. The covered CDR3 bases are TGTGCCAGCAGCCGTCAACTAGGGGGAACAGATACG. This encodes CASSRQLGGTDT. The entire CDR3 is CASSRQLGGTDTQYF.